Sequencing of this TCR beta chain was carried out in a study of blood T cell repertoires in COVID-19. Overall study context: From T cells, B-cell-depleted T cells, or PBMCs came the material, which was cDNA or gDNA.

Assay: immunoSEQ multiplex PCR; the TCRdb copy retains only in-frame clones and omits some. The data show about 14,000 clones, about 76% seen once. Trimming shortened V by 7 bases and J by 3 bases, and 13 bases separated the two germline ends. Germline V CDR1 and CDR2: SNHLY, FYNNEI. The CDR3 is made up of 13 amino acids. The chain joins TRBV2 to TRBJ2-7; the D is unclear. The sample consisted of peripheral blood. The TCR was taken from a woman aged 80 or older with acute or convalescent COVID-19. CDR3 nucleotide sequence: TGTGCCAGCAAGGATACAGTTCTCTACGAGCAGTACTTC. Translation: CASKDTVLYEQYF.